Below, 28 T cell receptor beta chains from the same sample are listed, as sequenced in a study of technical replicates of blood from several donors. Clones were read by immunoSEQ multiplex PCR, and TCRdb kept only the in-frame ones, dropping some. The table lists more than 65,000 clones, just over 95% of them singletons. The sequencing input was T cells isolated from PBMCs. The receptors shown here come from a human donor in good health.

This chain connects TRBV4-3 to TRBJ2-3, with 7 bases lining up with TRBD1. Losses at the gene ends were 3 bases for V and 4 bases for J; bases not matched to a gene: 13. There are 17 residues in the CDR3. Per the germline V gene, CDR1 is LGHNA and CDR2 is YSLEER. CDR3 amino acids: CASSHSRTGTGADTQYF. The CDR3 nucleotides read TGCGCCAGCAGCCACTCGAGGACAGGTACAGGCGCAGATACGCAGTATTTT.

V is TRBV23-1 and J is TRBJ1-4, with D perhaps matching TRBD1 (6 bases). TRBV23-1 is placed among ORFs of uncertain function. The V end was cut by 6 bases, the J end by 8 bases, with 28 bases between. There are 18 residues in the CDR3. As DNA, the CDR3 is TGCGCCAGCAGCAAGAAACAGGGAATTAATGAAAGGGTCGAAAAACTGTTTTTT. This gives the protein CASSKKQGINERVEKLFF.

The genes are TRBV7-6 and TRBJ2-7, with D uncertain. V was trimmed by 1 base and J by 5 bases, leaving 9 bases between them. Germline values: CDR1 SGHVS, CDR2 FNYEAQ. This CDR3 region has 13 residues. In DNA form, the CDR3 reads TGTGCCAGCAGCTTAGTCACTGGGCACGAGCAGTACTTC. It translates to CASSLVTGHEQYF.

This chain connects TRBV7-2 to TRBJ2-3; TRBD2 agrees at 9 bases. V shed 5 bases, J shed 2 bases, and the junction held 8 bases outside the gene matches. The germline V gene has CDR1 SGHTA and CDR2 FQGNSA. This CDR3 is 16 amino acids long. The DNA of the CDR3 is TGTGCCAGCAGCCCTCGGACTAGCGTTTACACAGATACGCAGTATTTT. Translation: CASSPRTSVYTDTQYF.

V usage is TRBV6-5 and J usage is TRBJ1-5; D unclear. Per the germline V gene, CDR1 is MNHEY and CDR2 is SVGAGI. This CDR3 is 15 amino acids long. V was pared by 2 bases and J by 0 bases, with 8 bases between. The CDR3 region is CASSYAQHSNQPQHF. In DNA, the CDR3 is TGTGCCAGCAGTTACGCCCAACATAGCAATCAGCCCCAGCATTTT.

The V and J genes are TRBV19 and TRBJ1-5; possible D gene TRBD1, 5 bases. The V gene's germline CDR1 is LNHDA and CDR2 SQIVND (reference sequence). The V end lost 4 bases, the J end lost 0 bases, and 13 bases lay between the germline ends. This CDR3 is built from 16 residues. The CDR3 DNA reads TGTGCCAGTAGTACCGTAGGACAATCTAGCAATCAGCCCCAGCATTTT. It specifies CASSTVGQSSNQPQHF.

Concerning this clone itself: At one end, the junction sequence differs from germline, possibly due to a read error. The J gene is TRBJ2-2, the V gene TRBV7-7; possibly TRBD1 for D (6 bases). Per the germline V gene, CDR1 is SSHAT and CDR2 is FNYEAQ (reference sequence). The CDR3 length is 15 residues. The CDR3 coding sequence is TGTGCTAGCAGCGCCGCAGGGGATCGGATCGGGGAGCTGTTTTTT. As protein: CASSAAGDRIGELFF.

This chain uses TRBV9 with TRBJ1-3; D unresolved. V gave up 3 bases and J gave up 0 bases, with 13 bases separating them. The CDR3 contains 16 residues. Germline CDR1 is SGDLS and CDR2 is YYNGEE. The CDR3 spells CASSGVTVYSGNTIYF. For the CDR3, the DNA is TGTGCCAGCAGCGGTGTCACAGTTTACTCTGGAAACACCATATATTTT. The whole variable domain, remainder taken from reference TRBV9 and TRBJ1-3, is DSGVTQTPKHLITATGQRVTLRCSPRSGDLSVYWYQQSLDQGLQFLIQYYNGEERAKGNILERFSAQQFPDLHSELNLSSLELGDSALYFCASSGVTVYSGNTIYFGEGSWLTVV.

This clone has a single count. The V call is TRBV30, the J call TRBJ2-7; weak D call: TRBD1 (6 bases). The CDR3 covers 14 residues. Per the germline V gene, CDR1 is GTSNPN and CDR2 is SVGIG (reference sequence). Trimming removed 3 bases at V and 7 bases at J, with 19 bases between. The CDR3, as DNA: TGTGCCTGGAGCGCGACCGGGCCTAGGGGGGAGCAGTACTTC. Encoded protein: CAWSATGPRGEQYF. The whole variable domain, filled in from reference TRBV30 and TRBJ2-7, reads SQTIHQWPATLVQPVGSPLSLECTVEGTSNPNLYWYRQAAGRGLQLLFYSVGIGQISSEVPQNLSASRPQDRQFILSSKKLLLSDSGFYLCAWSATGPRGEQYFGPGTRLTVT.

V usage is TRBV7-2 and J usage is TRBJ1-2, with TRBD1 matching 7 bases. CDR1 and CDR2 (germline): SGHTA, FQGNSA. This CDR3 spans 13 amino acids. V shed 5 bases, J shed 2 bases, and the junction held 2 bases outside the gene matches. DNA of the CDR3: TGTGCCAGCAGCGAGACAGGGAACTATGGCTACACCTTC. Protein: CASSETGNYGYTF.

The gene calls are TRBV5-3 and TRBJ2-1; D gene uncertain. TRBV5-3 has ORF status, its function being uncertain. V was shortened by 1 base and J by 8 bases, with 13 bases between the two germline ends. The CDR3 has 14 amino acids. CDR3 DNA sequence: TGTGCCAGAAGCTTGATCAAGAGGTGGTATGAGCAGTTCTTC. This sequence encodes CARSLIKRWYEQFF.

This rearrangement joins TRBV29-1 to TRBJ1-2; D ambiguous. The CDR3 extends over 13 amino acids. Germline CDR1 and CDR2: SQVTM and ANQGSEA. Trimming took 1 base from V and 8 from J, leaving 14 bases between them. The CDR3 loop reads CSVEVREAGGYTF. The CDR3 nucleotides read TGCAGCGTTGAAGTAAGGGAAGCGGGAGGCTACACCTTC. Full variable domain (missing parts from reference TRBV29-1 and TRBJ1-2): SAVISQKPSRDICQRGTSLTIQCQVDSQVTMMFWYRQQPGQSLTLIATANQGSEATYESGFVIDKFPISRPNLTFSTLTVSNMSPEDSSIYLCSVEVREAGGYTFGSGTRLTVV.

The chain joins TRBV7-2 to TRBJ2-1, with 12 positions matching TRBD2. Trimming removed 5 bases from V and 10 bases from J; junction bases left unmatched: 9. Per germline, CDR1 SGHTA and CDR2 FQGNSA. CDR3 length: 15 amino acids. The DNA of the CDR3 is TGTGCCAGCAGCACCGGACTAGCGGGAACGTGGGAGCAGTTCTTC. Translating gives CASSTGLAGTWEQFF.

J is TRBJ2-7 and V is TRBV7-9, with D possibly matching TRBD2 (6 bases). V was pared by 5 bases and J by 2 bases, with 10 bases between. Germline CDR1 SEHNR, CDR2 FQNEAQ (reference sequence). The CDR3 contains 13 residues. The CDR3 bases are TGTGCCAGCAGCCCCCGGGGGACCTACGAGCAGTACTTC. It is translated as CASSPRGTYEQYF.

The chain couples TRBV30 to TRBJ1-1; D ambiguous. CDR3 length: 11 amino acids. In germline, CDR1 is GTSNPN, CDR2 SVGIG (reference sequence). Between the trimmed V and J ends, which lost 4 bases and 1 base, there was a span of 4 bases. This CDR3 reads CAWTWNTEAFF. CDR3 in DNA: TGTGCCTGGACCTGGAACACTGAAGCTTTCTTT.

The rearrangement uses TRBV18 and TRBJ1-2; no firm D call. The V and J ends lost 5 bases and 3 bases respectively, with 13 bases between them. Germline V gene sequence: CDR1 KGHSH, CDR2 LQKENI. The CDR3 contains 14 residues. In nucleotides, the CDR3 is TGTGCCAGCTCAGGGCCGGCAGACGACTATGGCTACACCTTC. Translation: CASSGPADDYGYTF.

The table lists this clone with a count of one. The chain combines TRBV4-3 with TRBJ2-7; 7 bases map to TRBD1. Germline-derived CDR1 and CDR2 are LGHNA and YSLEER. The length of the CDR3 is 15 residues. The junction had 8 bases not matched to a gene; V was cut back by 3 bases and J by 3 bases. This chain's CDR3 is CASSHGRTGLYEQYF. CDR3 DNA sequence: TGCGCCAGCAGCCATGGTAGGACAGGCCTCTACGAGCAGTACTTC.

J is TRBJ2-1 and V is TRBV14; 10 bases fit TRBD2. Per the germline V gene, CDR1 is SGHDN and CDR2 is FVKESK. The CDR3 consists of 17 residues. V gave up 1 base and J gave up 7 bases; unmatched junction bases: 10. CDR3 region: CASSQVLAGGPSNEQFF. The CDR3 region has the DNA TGTGCCAGCAGCCAAGTCTTAGCGGGAGGACCCTCGAATGAGCAGTTCTTC.

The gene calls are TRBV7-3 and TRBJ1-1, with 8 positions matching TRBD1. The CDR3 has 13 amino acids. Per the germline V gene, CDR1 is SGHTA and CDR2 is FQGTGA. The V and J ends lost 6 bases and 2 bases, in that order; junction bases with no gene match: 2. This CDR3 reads CASSGQGNTEAFF. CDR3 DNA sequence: TGTGCCAGCAGTGGACAGGGAAACACTGAAGCTTTCTTT.

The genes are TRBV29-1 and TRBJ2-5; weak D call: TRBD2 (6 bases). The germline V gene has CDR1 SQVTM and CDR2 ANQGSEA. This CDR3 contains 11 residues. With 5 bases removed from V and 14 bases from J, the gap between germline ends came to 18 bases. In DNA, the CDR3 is TGCAGCGTTCCAATAGCGGAGCGCCGTTACTTC. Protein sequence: CSVPIAERRYF.

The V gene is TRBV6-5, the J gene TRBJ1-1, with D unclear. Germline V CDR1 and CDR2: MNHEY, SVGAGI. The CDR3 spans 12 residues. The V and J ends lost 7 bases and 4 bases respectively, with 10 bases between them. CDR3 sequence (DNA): TGTGCCAGCAAGAGTTCCGGCACTGAAGCTTTCTTT. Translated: CASKSSGTEAFF.

The CDR3, as DNA: TGTGCCAGCAGTCCCGGGACAGATACGCAGTATTTT. It encodes CASSPGTDTQYF. The gene calls are TRBV6-6 and TRBJ2-3; D remains ambiguous. This CDR3 has 12 amino acids. Trimming cost V 5 bases and J 3 bases, with 6 bases left between them. In germline, CDR1 is MNHNY, CDR2 SVGAGI (reference sequence).

CDR3 loop: CASSTTGYGTEAFF. The CDR3 nucleotides are TGTGCCAGTAGTACAACAGGATATGGGACTGAAGCTTTCTTT. This chain connects TRBV19 to TRBJ1-1, with D perhaps TRBD1 (5 bases). There are 14 residues in the CDR3. Germline values: CDR1 LNHDA, CDR2 SQIVND (reference sequence). V shed 4 bases and J shed 5 bases, with 14 bases lying between them.

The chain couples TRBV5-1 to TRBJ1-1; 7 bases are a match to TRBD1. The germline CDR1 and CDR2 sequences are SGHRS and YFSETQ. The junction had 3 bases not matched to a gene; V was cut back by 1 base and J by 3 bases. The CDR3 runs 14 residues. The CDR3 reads CASSLTTGDTEAFF. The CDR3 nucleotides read TGCGCCAGCAGCTTGACTACAGGGGACACTGAAGCTTTCTTT.

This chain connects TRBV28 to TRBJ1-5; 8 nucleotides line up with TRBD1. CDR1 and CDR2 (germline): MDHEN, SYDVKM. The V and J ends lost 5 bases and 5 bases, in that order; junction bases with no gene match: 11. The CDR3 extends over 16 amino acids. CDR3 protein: CASSPIARGHDQPQHF. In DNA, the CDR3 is TGTGCCAGCAGTCCGATCGCCAGGGGGCACGATCAGCCCCAGCATTTT.

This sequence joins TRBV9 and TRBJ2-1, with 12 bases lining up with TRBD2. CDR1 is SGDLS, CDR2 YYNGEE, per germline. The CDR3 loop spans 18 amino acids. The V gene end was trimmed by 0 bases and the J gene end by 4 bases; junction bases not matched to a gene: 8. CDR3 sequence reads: CASSVAGLAGGLYNEQFF. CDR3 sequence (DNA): TGTGCCAGCAGCGTAGCAGGCCTAGCGGGAGGGTTGTACAATGAGCAGTTCTTC.

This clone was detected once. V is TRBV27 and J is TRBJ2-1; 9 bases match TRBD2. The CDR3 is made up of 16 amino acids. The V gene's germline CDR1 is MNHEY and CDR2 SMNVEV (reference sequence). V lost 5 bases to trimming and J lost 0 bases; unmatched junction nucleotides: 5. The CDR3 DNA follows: TGTGCCAGCAGTGATCTAGCGGGAACCTCCTACAATGAGCAGTTCTTC. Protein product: CASSDLAGTSYNEQFF.

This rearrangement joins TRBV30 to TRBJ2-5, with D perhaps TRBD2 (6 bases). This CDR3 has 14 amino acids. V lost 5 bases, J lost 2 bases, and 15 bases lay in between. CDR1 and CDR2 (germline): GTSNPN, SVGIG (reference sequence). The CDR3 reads CAWGRPGLQETQYF. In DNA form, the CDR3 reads TGTGCCTGGGGAAGACCGGGACTGCAAGAGACCCAGTACTTC.